The entry below gives a single T cell receptor beta chain sequence along with its context. Its antigen is not identified. These data come from a study of cytomegalovirus exposure and HLA in healthy donors. General study points: Within the data, a cluster of highly shared sequence variants was likely a sequencing artifact. Confirmation in vitro established that a few CMV-associated chains were specific for CMV antigens. Researchers reported from a later analysis that most CMV-associated TCR beta chains appeared HLA-restricted.

This CDR3 has 14 amino acids. V dropped 6 bases and J dropped 1 base, with 11 bases sitting between them. CDR1 SGHTA and CDR2 FQGNSA come from the germline V gene. 13 Jbeta primers and 60 Vbeta primers were used for the PCR. Measured with immunoSEQ multiplex PCR; TCRdb has only the in-frame clones, and not every one. Of under 200,000 clones listed, about 75% are singletons. Every donor was a healthy person donating bone marrow. The sequence came from a man younger than 35 in good health and CMV-seronegative. This rearrangement joins TRBV7-2 to TRBJ2-3, with D perhaps TRBD2 (6 bases). Sequencing was carried out using PBMCs. In nucleotides, the CDR3 is TGTGCCAGCAGTCCCCCTAGCGGCACAGATACGCAGTATTTT. Translation: CASSPPSGTDTQYF.